This record covers a single T cell receptor (beta chain). The record originates from a study of control samples from healthy donors and cancer patients. Clones were read by immunoSEQ multiplex PCR, and TCRdb kept only the in-frame ones, dropping some. The sample records fewer than 200,000 clones, under 96% being singletons. This CDR3 is built from 13 residues. Germline values: CDR1 MGHRA, CDR2 YSYEKL. V lost 2 bases and J lost 2, with 7 bases in between. This sequence joins TRBV4-1 and TRBJ2-7; no clear D. The TCR sequence derives from a young woman in good health. The sample consisted of blood. CDR3 sequence (DNA): TGCGCCAGCAGCCAATCTGAGACCTACGAGCAGTACTTC. Translated: CASSQSETYEQYF.